The entry below describes one T cell receptor beta chain. It lacks a known antigen. Per-base quality was not reported, and no clone a single base away is much larger than it. Whole blood was collected in K2EDTA tubes by collaborating institutions according to the institutions' own protocols. For TCRbeta analysis, collaborators shipped samples in one of three forms: frozen whole blood, isolated PBMCs, or DNA extracted from either of those sample types. This sample was taken from a study of blood T cell repertoires in COVID-19 (dated by TCRdb to the early 2020s). The study in broad terms: The collaborator samples originated in the United States, Italy and Spain and spanned the acute and convalescent phases of COVID-19. The material from the prospective study consisted of cDNA or gDNA derived from T cells, B-cell-depleted T cells, or PBMCs. The dataset comprised deeply sampled blood TCRbeta repertoires from subjects exposed to, actively infected with, or recovered from COVID-19. The repertoires were made available in a free public database intended to serve as a resource for research on the immune response to SARS-CoV-2. The samples were drawn from the first 160 participants of the ongoing ImmuneRACE study and from 950 to 1,500 subjects provided by 6 global collaborators. The sample metadata nearly always contained a de-identified subject ID, COVID-19 status, age in years and sex. Where HLA class I and class II types were available, the types were taken from metadata supplied by the sample provider, not from assay-based typing. Summary of the overall study and its limitations: How much clinical and demographic metadata was included differed by source and by participant, and the metadata was provided uncurated.

TCRbeta CDR3 regions were amplified from genomic DNA using the immunoSEQ Assay, a bias-controlled multiplex PCR. Turning to the authors' computational methods: The number of nucleated cells in each sample was estimated by amplification of reference gene primers within the assay. To quantify the absolute abundance of each unique TCRbeta CDR3 rearrangement, sequence reads were collapsed and filtered. For each sample, productive Simpson clonality was calculated as the square root of Simpson's diversity index over productive rearrangements. Drawn from immuneACCESS, this table holds only the in-frame rearrangements with V and J called that TCRdb kept. Clones are partly lost; checked studies trace under half to an unresolved V gene and leave the rest unexplained. That table supplies the V and J calls and clone size; D and trimming were determined from the DNA. The sample contains tens of thousands of clones, around 87% of them found a single time. 7.4% of the sample belongs to the ten largest clones.

Measured from the cysteine to the phenylalanine, the CDR3 is 15 residues long. Only the CDR3 region is kept as DNA, spanning 45 bases read in frame from base 1. For this chain, trimming is 2 bases at the V end and 7 bases at the J end, and the number of junction bases without a gene match is 8. CDR1 SGHDT and CDR2 YYEEEE were looked up in the germline V gene. The sequence joins TRBV5-6 to TRBJ2-1; TRBD1 lines up with 8 middle nucleotides. Sequenced: peripheral blood. The receptor comes from a human donor with acute or convalescent COVID-19. The donor label of this sample is uncertain. The CDR3 region: CASSLQGGPTNEQFF. The nucleotide sequence reads TGTGCCAGCAGCTTACAGGGGGGCCCTACGAATGAGCAGTTCTTC.